A single sample is the source of the 14 T cell receptor beta chains below, sequenced in a study of blood T cell repertoires in COVID-19. TCRdb's copy holds only in-frame clones and misses some; the assay was immunoSEQ multiplex PCR. The repertoire consists of hundreds of thousands of clones, with about nine tenths occurring once and the leading ten covering 0.85% to 0.95%. The sequenced sample consisted of PBMCs or T cells enriched from blood (not recorded which). These receptors originate from a man aged 45-60 years who had been exposed to COVID-19.

This chain connects TRBV6-5 to TRBJ2-2, with TRBD2 as a possible D gene (6 bases). Between the trimmed V and J ends, which lost 8 bases and 5 bases, there was a span of 12 bases. Germline V CDR1 and CDR2: MNHEY, SVGAGI. The CDR3 covers 13 residues. The CDR3 bases are TGTGCCAGCCGCCTAGCGTCGACCGGGGAGCTGTTTTTT. Encoded protein: CASRLASTGELFF.

In this sample, this clone turned up a few times. The chain has TRBV5-1 and TRBJ1-2, with 8 bases identical to TRBD1. The CDR3 is 14 amino acids. The germline V gene has CDR1 SGHRS and CDR2 YFSETQ. V lost 4 bases and J lost 8; bases outside the gene matches: 10. This chain's CDR3 is CASSQSPGGWGYTF. The CDR3 coding sequence is TGCGCCAGCAGCCAAAGCCCAGGGGGCTGGGGCTACACCTTC.

This clone was recorded only once. V usage is TRBV5-1 and J usage is TRBJ1-6; possible D gene TRBD1, 6 bases. This CDR3 is built from 15 residues. Germline V gives CDR1 SGHRS, CDR2 YFSETQ. V was pared by 4 bases and J by 6 bases, with 14 bases between. For the CDR3, the DNA is TGCGCCAGCAGCGTCAGGGGATCTAGTAATTCACCCCTCCACTTT. Its protein is CASSVRGSSNSPLHF.

The DNA for the CDR3 is TGTGCCAGCAGCACCAGACAGGGGAGCGGAAACACCATATATTTT. Translation gives CASSTRQGSGNTIYF. The V call is TRBV9, the J call TRBJ1-3; 8 nucleotides match TRBD1. CDR1 is SGDLS and CDR2 is YYNGEE in the germline V gene. Trimming at V came to 4 bases and at J to 4 bases, leaving 7 bases not matched to a gene. The CDR3 covers 15 residues. Complete variable domain (other parts from reference TRBV9 and TRBJ1-3): DSGVTQTPKHLITATGQRVTLRCSPRSGDLSVYWYQQSLDQGLQFLIQYYNGEERAKGNILERFSAQQFPDLHSELNLSSLELGDSALYFCASSTRQGSGNTIYFGEGSWLTVV.

This clone was detected once. The rearrangement uses TRBV27 and TRBJ2-3; weak D call: TRBD1 (5 bases). The V end was cut by 11 bases, the J end by 10 bases, with 22 bases between. The CDR3 runs 13 residues. CDR1 and CDR2 (germline): MNHEY, SMNVEV (reference sequence). CDR3 loop: CAACSYAEGAQYF. The CDR3 DNA reads as TGTGCCGCTTGCAGCTATGCGGAAGGGGCGCAGTATTTT.

The chain recombines TRBV6-1 with TRBJ1-2; TRBD1 aligns across 12 bases. Looked up from germline, CDR1 is MNHNS and CDR2 is SASEGT. J lost 7 bases, V lost 8 bases, and 11 bases had no gene match. The CDR3 runs to 15 residues. For the CDR3, the DNA is TGTGCCAGCCCCTCCGGGACAGGGGGCGAGGGTGGCTACACCTTC. It encodes CASPSGTGGEGGYTF.

The chain carries TRBV5-1 and TRBJ1-1, with D hard to call. The CDR3 consists of 15 residues. CDR1 SGHRS and CDR2 YFSETQ come from the germline V gene. V lost 4 bases, J lost 1 base, and 14 bases lay in between. The CDR3 bases are TGCGCCAGCAGCGCGACCCCCGGCGGGAACACTGAAGCTTTCTTT. It translates to CASSATPGGNTEAFF.

V and J are TRBV5-1 and TRBJ2-7, with unresolved D. CDR1 is SGHRS and CDR2 is YFSETQ in the germline V gene. The CDR3 consists of 14 residues. Trimming took off 1 base at V and 6 bases at J, with 14 bases between the two ends. The CDR3 is CASSLNSESVEQYV. CDR3 in DNA: TGCGCCAGCAGCTTGAACTCTGAATCTGTCGAGCAGTACGTC.

This sequence joins TRBV4-2 and TRBJ2-5; D is possibly TRBD2 (6 bases). V was clipped by 1 base and J by 1 base, with 19 bases between them. The V gene's germline CDR1 is LGHNA and CDR2 YNFKEQ. The length of the CDR3 is 18 residues. The CDR3 sequence: CASSQVLSGSGGQETQYF. The CDR3 bases are TGTGCCAGCAGCCAAGTTCTCTCGGGTAGCGGAGGCCAAGAGACCCAGTACTTC.

The chain is built from TRBV6-5 and TRBJ1-6; the D is unclear. Germline assignment: CDR1 MNHEY and CDR2 SVGAGI. The CDR3 has 16 residues. V lost 2 bases to trimming and J lost 2 bases, with 10 bases between them. Here the CDR3 DNA reads TGTGCCAGCAGTTACGGTGGGGAGGCCTATAATTCACCCCTCCACTTT. This sequence encodes CASSYGGEAYNSPLHF.

Only one count was recorded for this clone. The V gene is TRBV10-1, the J gene TRBJ2-1; the D gene is possibly TRBD2 (6 bases). CDR3 length equals 14 residues. Germline V gene data show CDR1 as WNHNN and CDR2 as SYGVQD (reference sequence). V was shortened by 4 bases and J by 0 bases, with 7 bases between the two germline ends. CDR3 sequence: CASSVGGSYNEQFF. The CDR3 DNA follows: TGCGCCAGCAGTGTCGGGGGCTCCTACAATGAGCAGTTCTTC.

The V call is TRBV7-3, the J call TRBJ1-2; TRBD1 matches at 8 bases. There are 13 residues in the CDR3. Germline trimming cut 6 bases from V and 8 bases from J; bases unmatched to any gene: 8. CDR1 is SGHTA and CDR2 is FQGTGA in the germline V gene. CDR3 sequence: CASSQTGAGGYTF. CDR3 nucleotides: TGTGCCAGCAGTCAGACAGGGGCGGGAGGCTACACCTTC.

V and J are TRBV5-4 and TRBJ1-6, with 8 positions matching TRBD1. The J segment lost 3 bases and the V segment lost 2 bases, leaving 4 bases of the junction unmatched. CDR1 SGHNT and CDR2 YYREEE come from the germline V gene (reference sequence). The CDR3 has 16 residues. CDR3 residues: CASSFGQGDYNSPLHF. The CDR3 DNA sequence: TGTGCCAGCAGCTTCGGACAGGGCGACTATAATTCACCCCTCCACTTT.

The CDR3 protein is CASSLFRGGDYEQYF. The CDR3, as DNA: TGTGCCAGCAGCTTGTTTCGAGGTGGAGATTACGAGCAGTACTTC. The chain is built from TRBV5-5 and TRBJ2-7; D unresolved. Looked up from germline, CDR1 is SGHKS and CDR2 is YYEKEE (reference sequence). With 1 base removed from V and 4 bases from J, the gap between germline ends came to 15 bases. This CDR3 is built from 15 residues. The whole variable domain, remainder taken from reference TRBV5-5 and TRBJ2-7, is DAGVTQSPTHLIKTRGQQVTLRCSPISGHKSVSWYQQVLGQGPQFIFQYYEKEERGRGNFPDRFSARQFPNYSSELNVNALLLGDSALYLCASSLFRGGDYEQYFGPGTRLTVT.